A selection of T cell receptor beta chains follows, all from one sample in a study of cytomegalovirus exposure and HLA in healthy donors. Assay used: immunoSEQ multiplex PCR; TCRdb lists only in-frame clones, some missing. This sample yields around 160,000 clones, of which 80% to 85% are seen a single time; less than 2% belongs to the top ten. Specimen: PBMCs. The receptors originated from a woman between 18 and 29 years old in good health and CMV-seronegative. Both conserved end residues are part of each CDR3. The D gene is left open where the match is weak. Clone size, where shown, is once, few, many, or a class for clones that have expanded.

>NA|TRBJ1-1|once|TRBV6-4
TGTGCCAGCAGTGATTACAGGGACACTGAAGCTTTCTTT
CASSDYRDTEAFF
>TRBD2|TRBJ2-1|NA|TRBV11-2
TGTGCCAGCAGCTCTAATGCCCGGGGCGGGGGGAATGAGCAGTTCTTC
CASSSNARGGGNEQFF
>NA|TRBJ1-1|NA|TRBV28
TGTGCCAGCAGTTTACTTACCTCTAGGGCTTTCTTT
CASSLLTSRAFF
>NA|TRBJ2-5|NA|TRBV9
TGTGCCAGCAGCGTAGGATTGGGGGCAGGGGAGACCCAGTACTTC
CASSVGLGAGETQYF
>NA|TRBJ1-5|NA|TRBV5-6
TGTGCCAGCAGCGGGCCAGGGGCAGGCGATAGCAATCAGCCCCAGCATTTT
CASSGPGAGDSNQPQHF
>TRBD1|TRBJ1-2|NA|TRBV5-4
TGTGCCAGCAGCCCCGCCGCGGGACAGGGTCTCTATGGCTACACCTTC
CASSPAAGQGLYGYTF
>TRBD1|TRBJ1-1|NA|TRBV7-2
TGTGCCAGCAGCTTAGGTGCCAGGGGGCAGACTGAAGCTTTCTTT
CASSLGARGQTEAFF
>TRBD1|TRBJ1-5|NA|TRBV7-2
TGTGCCAGCAGCTTAGTTCGACAGGGCCTCAATCAGCCCCAGCATTTT
CASSLVRQGLNQPQHF
>NA|TRBJ1-2|NA|TRBV7-2
TGTGCCAGCAGCTTGAGGGAGGCGAACTATGGCTACACCTTC
CASSLREANYGYTF
>NA|TRBJ1-1|NA|TRBV19
TGTGCCAGTGATACTAACCGGCGACTAAACACTGAAGCTCTCTTT
CASDTNRRLNTEALF
>TRBD2|TRBJ2-7|NA|TRBV5-1
TGCGCCAGCAGCTTTGCCCCGGGACTAGCGGGGACCTACGAGCAGTACTTC
CASSFAPGLAGTYEQYF
>TRBD1|TRBJ2-3|few|TRBV6-4
TGTGCCAGCAGTGAGGACAGGGGGGGAACAGATACGCAGTATTTT
CASSEDRGGTDTQYF
>TRBD2|TRBJ2-1|NA|TRBV7-2
TGTGCCAGCAGCTTAATGGTTTCGAGCGGGGGGGACTATGAGCAGTTCTTC
CASSLMVSSGGDYEQFF
>NA|TRBJ1-6|NA|TRBV5-8
TGTGCCAGCAGCACCCACTTACGGGTCAGCTCCTATAATTCACCCCTCCACTTT
CASSTHLRVSSYNSPLHF
>NA|TRBJ1-1|NA|TRBV11-1
TGTGCCAGCAGCTTAGAAGGGGCCGTAGCTGAAGCTTTCTTT
CASSLEGAVAEAFF
>NA|TRBJ2-1|NA|TRBV11-2
TGTGCCAGCAGCTCAGCGAGTTATGAGCAGTTCTTC
CASSSASYEQFF
>NA|TRBJ1-1|NA|TRBV14
TGTGCCAGCAGCCAAGCGCGGGGGCTGGGGATCGGGGACACTGAAGCTTTCTTT
CASSQARGLGIGDTEAFF
>NA|TRBJ1-5|NA|TRBV5-4
TGTGCCAGCAGCTTGGACGGTATTAATCAGCCCCAGCATTTT
CASSLDGINQPQHF
>NA|TRBJ1-1|NA|TRBV19
TGTGCCAGTCCGGGAGATGAGAACACTGAAGCTTTCTTT
CASPGDENTEAFF
>TRBD1|TRBJ1-2|NA|TRBV10-3
TGTGCCATCAGTTCCGACAGGGACTATGGCTACACCTTC
CAISSDRDYGYTF
>NA|TRBJ1-1|once|TRBV28
TGTGCCAGCAGGACCGGGGGGTTAATGGGTGAAGCTTTCTTT
CASRTGGLMGEAFF
>NA|TRBJ2-7|NA|TRBV7-9
TGTGCCAGCAGCCCTTCCACCGGGACTGAACGCTCCTACGAGCAGTACTTC
CASSPSTGTERSYEQYF
>TRBD2|TRBJ2-1|NA|TRBV7-9
TGTGCCAGCACCTCGGGCGGGGGGGGATATGAGCAGTTCTTC
CASTSGGGGYEQFF
>TRBD2|TRBJ2-3|NA|TRBV5-1
TGCGCCAGCAGCTTGGTAACGCGGGGGGGCGGAGATACGCAGTATTTT
CASSLVTRGGGDTQYF
>NA|TRBJ2-4|NA|TRBV7-9
TGTGCCAGCGTCCGACTTGGCCCTTTCGGAGAGGACATTCAGTACTTC
CASVRLGPFGEDIQYF
>TRBD1|TRBJ1-2|NA|TRBV28
TGTGCCAGCAGTTTAGTGCGGACAGGGGGCTATGGCTACACCTTC
CASSLVRTGGYGYTF
>NA|TRBJ1-2|few|TRBV19
TGTGCCAGTAGCAGGGATTTCTATGGCTACACCTTC
CASSRDFYGYTF